The 18 T cell receptor beta chains reported below all come from one sample, sequenced in a study of shared clonotypes between healthy human individuals. Clones were sequenced by immunoSEQ multiplex PCR, and TCRdb holds only the in-frame ones, with some missing. This sample has some 2 million clones, with about 94% found just once. Cells designated naive CD8 were CD45RO-negative and were positively selected for CCR7, with terminally differentiated effector memory CD45RA+ cells excluded. Sequencing was carried out using naive CD8+ T cells sorted from blood. These receptors all stem from a man aged 18 to 35 in good health.

CDR3 nucleotides: TGTGCCAGTAGTATAGCGACACTCTACGAGCAGTACTTC. It encodes CASSIATLYEQYF. This chain links TRBV19 with TRBJ2-7; D gene ambiguous. This CDR3 has 13 residues. Germline-derived CDR1 and CDR2 are LNHDA and SQIVND (reference sequence). Trimming shortened V by 1 base and J by 3 bases, and 7 bases separated the two germline ends.

The chain joins TRBV27 to TRBJ2-7; 8 bases agree with TRBD1. The CDR3 covers 14 residues. Unmatched junction bases numbered 7, after V lost 8 bases and J lost 1 base. Germline CDR1 reads MNHEY; CDR2 reads SMNVEV (reference sequence). The CDR3 reads CASGRTGGSYEQYF. The CDR3 DNA reads TGTGCCAGCGGGCGAACAGGGGGTTCCTACGAGCAGTACTTC.

The rearrangement joins TRBV28 to TRBJ2-7; TRBD1 aligns across 7 bases. CDR1 is MDHEN and CDR2 is SYDVKM in the germline V gene. J was trimmed by 2 bases and V by 8 bases; bases with no gene match: 3. The CDR3 has 12 residues. CDR3 sequence (DNA): TGTGCCAGCCGACAGGGCCCCTACGAGCAGTACTTC. It specifies CASRQGPYEQYF.

This clone was recorded only once. V usage is TRBV4-3 and J usage is TRBJ1-1; the D gene is possibly TRBD1 (5 bases). In germline, CDR1 is LGHNA, CDR2 YSLEER. The CDR3 contains 15 residues. Between the trimmed V and J ends, which lost 2 bases and 2 bases, there was a span of 12 bases. Here the CDR3 DNA reads TGCGCCAGCAGCCAATTCGGGACGGCTAACACTGAAGCTTTCTTT. Residues: CASSQFGTANTEAFF.

CDR3 sequence reads: CASSQKTTSGSSYEQYF. The CDR3 DNA reads TGCGCCAGCAGCCAAAAAACGACTAGCGGGAGCTCCTACGAGCAGTACTTC. The chain has TRBV4-1 and TRBJ2-7; 12 nucleotides line up with TRBD2. V lost 2 bases and J lost 0; bases outside the gene matches: 5. The CDR3 is 17 amino acids. Per the germline V gene, CDR1 is MGHRA and CDR2 is YSYEKL.

A single count supports this clone. This rearrangement joins TRBV9 to TRBJ1-2; no clear D gene. The CDR3 sequence is 13 residues long. Per the germline V gene, CDR1 is SGDLS and CDR2 is YYNGEE. V shed 2 bases and J shed 1 base, with 6 bases lying between them. CDR3 in amino acids: CASSVDFNYGYTF. The CDR3 region has the DNA TGTGCCAGCAGCGTCGATTTTAACTATGGCTACACCTTC.

The CDR3 DNA is TGTGCCAGCAGCTTAGAGACTGGGTTATCCTACAATGAGCAGTTCTTC. This sequence encodes CASSLETGLSYNEQFF. This chain links TRBV7-8 with TRBJ2-1; D ambiguous. The CDR3 sequence is 16 residues long. V was clipped by 1 base and J by 1 base, with 11 bases between them. Germline V lookup: CDR1 SGHVS, CDR2 FQNEAQ.

As for this clone: The sample holds other DNA sequences that translate to the same CDR3. The V call is TRBV30, the J call TRBJ1-6; D is unresolved. The germline V gene has CDR1 GTSNPN and CDR2 SVGIG (reference sequence). V was trimmed by 0 bases and J by 0 bases, leaving 9 bases between them. The CDR3 contains 16 residues. The CDR3 nucleotides read TGTGCCTGGAGTGTGGGCCCGAGCTCCTATAATTCACCCCTCCACTTT. Protein: CAWSVGPSSYNSPLHF.

This rearrangement joins TRBV5-1 to TRBJ2-7, with 8 bases lining up with TRBD1. Germline V lookup: CDR1 SGHRS, CDR2 YFSETQ. The CDR3 is 14 residues long. Trimming cost V 2 bases and J 1 base; bases outside gene matches: 2. The CDR3 region has the DNA TGCGCCAGCAGCTTATGGACAGGGTCCTACGAGCAGTACTTC. Translation gives CASSLWTGSYEQYF.

Concerning this clone itself: Other DNA variants within this sample encode the same CDR3. V usage is TRBV5-1 and J usage is TRBJ2-3; no clear D gene. Trimming took 0 bases from V and 2 from J, leaving 4 bases between them. Per germline, CDR1 SGHRS and CDR2 YFSETQ. The CDR3 is 13 residues long. The CDR3 here is CASSLDYTDTQYF. The CDR3, as DNA: TGCGCCAGCAGCTTGGACTACACAGATACGCAGTATTTT.

This chain joins TRBV6-6 and TRBJ1-2; 7 bases align to TRBD1. J lost 6 bases, V lost 2 bases, and 3 bases had no gene match. The CDR3 loop spans 13 amino acids. Germline V gene sequence: CDR1 MNHNY, CDR2 SVGAGI (reference sequence). The CDR3 region has the DNA TGTGCCAGCAGTTACCAGGGACAGAATGGCTACACCTTC. Translating gives CASSYQGQNGYTF.

The chain combines TRBV9 with TRBJ2-3, with 12 bases lining up with TRBD1. The CDR3 has 19 amino acids. Germline V gene lookup returns CDR1 SGDLS and CDR2 YYNGEE. Trimming cost V 4 bases and J 4 bases; bases outside gene matches: 16. CDR3 nucleotides: TGTGCCAGCAGCCCCCCCCGGGACAGGGGGCTGTATCCTCCAGATACGCAGTATTTT. Its protein is CASSPPRDRGLYPPDTQYF.

The chain has TRBV20-1 and TRBJ1-1; D gene uncertain. CDR3 size: 11 residues. V gave up 5 bases and J gave up 4 bases, with 8 bases separating them. The germline V gene encodes CDR1 DFQATT and CDR2 SNEGSKA (reference sequence). For the CDR3, the DNA is TGCAGTGCTGGGCCGTCCACTGAAGCTTTCTTT. This encodes CSAGPSTEAFF.

The V and J genes are TRBV2 and TRBJ1-2; D is uncertain. The CDR3 loop spans 16 amino acids. Germline V gene lookup returns CDR1 SNHLY and CDR2 FYNNEI. The germline V and J ends were trimmed by 1 base and 1 base, with 13 bases remaining between them. The DNA of the CDR3 is TGTGCCAGCAGTGAAGGCACCCTCCCTGATAACTATGGCTACACCTTC. Its protein is CASSEGTLPDNYGYTF.

This clone showed up just once. The chain combines TRBV5-1 with TRBJ2-5, with D possibly being TRBD2 (6 bases). The V end was cut by 2 bases, the J end by 2 bases, with 19 bases between. The germline CDR1 and CDR2 sequences are SGHRS and YFSETQ. This CDR3 contains 17 residues. CDR3: CASSFLGGVYRQETQYF. Here the CDR3 DNA reads TGCGCCAGCAGCTTCCTCGGAGGGGTCTACAGACAAGAGACCCAGTACTTC.

The gene calls are TRBV6-1 and TRBJ1-5; 7 positions agree with TRBD1. Germline CDR1 MNHNS, CDR2 SASEGT. V lost 4 bases, J lost 0 bases, and 6 bases stayed unmatched. The CDR3 contains 16 residues. The CDR3 sequence is CASSVNRGYSNQPQHF. The CDR3 nucleotides read TGTGCCAGCAGTGTTAACAGGGGTTATAGCAATCAGCCCCAGCATTTT.

This clone was counted once. Compared with germline, one end of the junction differs, possibly owing to a read error. The gene calls are TRBV5-4 and TRBJ1-3, with no clear D. This CDR3 is built from 13 residues. Germline CDR1 SGHNT, CDR2 YYREEE (reference sequence). Here the CDR3 DNA reads TGTGCCAGCAGCTTGGTAGGTGGAGACACCATATATTTT. Translating gives CASSLVGGDTIYF.

The chain has TRBV9 and TRBJ2-7, with TRBD2 matching over 8 bases. This CDR3 comprises 14 residues. The V segment lost 4 bases and the J segment 6 bases; nucleotides outside the gene matches: 9. CDR1 SGDLS and CDR2 YYNGEE come from the germline V gene. CDR3 residues: CASSPPGGGSEQYF. CDR3 nucleotides: TGTGCCAGCAGCCCCCCCGGGGGGGGCAGCGAGCAGTACTTC.